Listed below are T cell receptor beta chains from one sample, sequenced in a study of early T cells in non-severe SARS-CoV-2 infection. MiXCR was run by TCRdb on the 5' RACE reads, yielding one entry per CDR3 protein. The sample contains 80,000 to 95,000 distinct CDR3 sequences, approximately 14% of which appear only once. The sample was whole blood. Receptor source: an adult who was a healthcare worker with PCR-confirmed SARS-CoV-2 infection or an uninfected control (not recorded which). Each CDR3 is given with its conserved first and last residue. A D gene is named only where the DNA matches it firmly. The size of a clone is reported for some rows only, either as once, few or many, or as a class for expanded clones.

J gene: TRBJ1-2
V gene: TRBV5-1
D gene: -
clone size: few
CDR3 DNA: TGCGCCAGCCGGACAGAGCCTCGGTATGGCTACACCTTC
CDR3 protein: CASRTEPRYGYTF

J gene: TRBJ1-5
V gene: TRBV5-5
D gene: TRBD1
clone size: many
CDR3 DNA: TGTGCCAGCAGACAGGGGAGGCATAGCAATCAGCCCCAGCATTTT
CDR3 protein: CASRQGRHSNQPQHF

J gene: TRBJ2-5
V gene: TRBV20-1
D gene: TRBD2
clone size: many
CDR3 DNA: TGCAGTGCTACTAGCGGGGGCCCCAAGACCCAGTACTTC
CDR3 protein: CSATSGGPKTQYF

J gene: TRBJ1-2
V gene: TRBV18
D gene: -
clone size: few
CDR3 DNA: TGTGCCAGCTCAGGAGTTGGCTACACCTTC
CDR3 protein: CASSGVGYTF

J gene: TRBJ1-2
V gene: TRBV7-2
D gene: -
clone size: -
CDR3 DNA: TGTGCCAGCAGCCCCCGGGTCGACTATGGCTACACCTTC
CDR3 protein: CASSPRVDYGYTF

J gene: TRBJ2-1
V gene: TRBV5-1
D gene: -
clone size: few
CDR3 DNA: TGCGCCAGCAGCTTGGCGGTGTACAATGAGCAGTTCTTC
CDR3 protein: CASSLAVYNEQFF

J gene: TRBJ2-2
V gene: TRBV7-2
D gene: -
clone size: few
CDR3 DNA: TGTGCCAGCAGCTTAGTTGGCCCCTGGACCGGGGAGCTGTTTTTT
CDR3 protein: CASSLVGPWTGELFF

J gene: TRBJ2-1
V gene: TRBV12-3/TRBV12-4
D gene: -
clone size: -
CDR3 DNA: TGTGCCAGCAGTTTAGGGGCAGTTGGGTACAATGAGCAGTTCTTC
CDR3 protein: CASSLGAVGYNEQFF

J gene: TRBJ2-1
V gene: TRBV12-5
D gene: TRBD1
clone size: many
CDR3 DNA: TGTGCTAGTGGTACCACAGGGGTTAGTGAGCAGTTCTTC
CDR3 protein: CASGTTGVSEQFF

J gene: TRBJ1-1
V gene: TRBV7-9
D gene: -
clone size: few
CDR3 DNA: TGTGCCAGCAGCTTTGGCCCAGGGAACACTGAAGCTTTCTTT
CDR3 protein: CASSFGPGNTEAFF

J gene: TRBJ1-2
V gene: TRBV5-6
D gene: -
clone size: many
CDR3 DNA: TGTGCCAGCAGCTTGGGTCAGAGGGACTATGGCTACACCTTC
CDR3 protein: CASSLGQRDYGYTF

J gene: TRBJ2-1
V gene: TRBV5-6
D gene: TRBD1
clone size: -
CDR3 DNA: TGTGCCAGCAGCTTGAAGTCAGGGGGCCTGGGGTACAATGAGCAGTTCTTC
CDR3 protein: CASSLKSGGLGYNEQFF

J gene: TRBJ2-5
V gene: TRBV3-1
D gene: TRBD2
clone size: -
CDR3 DNA: TGTGCCAGCAGCCAGCCCGCCGCATGGGGACTAGCGGTGACCCAGTACTTC
CDR3 protein: CASSQPAAWGLAVTQYF

J gene: TRBJ1-4
V gene: TRBV29-1
D gene: -
clone size: -
CDR3 DNA: TGCAGCGTTGGAGTCGGGGGGACTAATGAAAAACTGTTTTTT
CDR3 protein: CSVGVGGTNEKLFF

J gene: TRBJ1-3
V gene: TRBV4-3
D gene: -
clone size: few
CDR3 DNA: TGCGCCAGCAGCCAAGATTCCGGACCCAGAAACACCATATATTTT
CDR3 protein: CASSQDSGPRNTIYF

J gene: TRBJ1-1
V gene: TRBV7-9
D gene: -
clone size: few
CDR3 DNA: TGTGCCAGCAGCTTAACCACCAGGCCACCAAGAAACACTGAAGCTTTCTTT
CDR3 protein: CASSLTTRPPRNTEAFF

J gene: TRBJ1-3
V gene: TRBV7-2
D gene: -
clone size: few
CDR3 DNA: TGTGCCAGCAGCTTAGAGCCGGGAAACTCTGGAAACACCATATATTTT
CDR3 protein: CASSLEPGNSGNTIYF

J gene: TRBJ2-7
V gene: TRBV11-1
D gene: TRBD2
clone size: many
CDR3 DNA: TGTGCCAGCCGGGGGGAACCAATCTCCTACGAGCAGTACTTC
CDR3 protein: CASRGEPISYEQYF

J gene: TRBJ2-1
V gene: TRBV12-3/TRBV12-4
D gene: TRBD2
clone size: -
CDR3 DNA: TGTGCCAGCAGTTTTGATAGCGGGGGGCCTACCTACAATGAGCAGTTCTTC
CDR3 protein: CASSFDSGGPTYNEQFF

J gene: TRBJ2-7
V gene: TRBV7-7
D gene: -
clone size: -
CDR3 DNA: TGTGCTAGCAGCCGATTGCTAACCGGAGGGGAGCAGTACTTC
CDR3 protein: CASSRLLTGGEQYF

J gene: TRBJ2-2
V gene: TRBV7-8
D gene: -
clone size: many
CDR3 DNA: TGTGCCAGCAGCCCGGGCGCCAGCGGGAACACCGGGGAGCTGTTTTTT
CDR3 protein: CASSPGASGNTGELFF

J gene: TRBJ2-3
V gene: TRBV7-2
D gene: TRBD2
clone size: many
CDR3 DNA: TGTGCCAGCAGCTTAGCCACTAGCGGGGCAGATACGCAGTATTTT
CDR3 protein: CASSLATSGADTQYF

J gene: TRBJ2-5
V gene: TRBV7-8
D gene: -
clone size: many
CDR3 DNA: TGTGCCAGCAGCTTTATGGGGACGGGAGAGACCCAGTACTTC
CDR3 protein: CASSFMGTGETQYF

J gene: TRBJ2-5
V gene: TRBV18
D gene: -
clone size: few
CDR3 DNA: TGTGCCAGCTCACCCTCCCTGGCGGGGCAAGAGACCCAGTACTTC
CDR3 protein: CASSPSLAGQETQYF